This T cell receptor beta chain was profiled in a study of T cell responses to AZD1222 COVID-19 vaccine. General study results and limits: Vaccine-related CD4 TCRs covered spike, predominating at 160-218 and 743-854. The reported proportion of spike-specific TCRs targeting unmutated variant regions was nearly half.

Profiling relied on immunoSEQ multiplex PCR, and the TCRdb table lists in-frame clones only, not all of them. The sample records approximately 120,000 clones, approximately 88% being singletons. Germline CDR1 is MNHEY and CDR2 is SVGEGT. This CDR3 has 14 amino acids. V lost 4 bases and J lost 2, with 9 bases in between. Comments on this clone: The antigen is undetermined.

The rearrangement links TRBV6-2 or TRBV6-3 to TRBJ1-3, with D perhaps matching TRBD1 (6 bases). This TCR came from an adult in good health. The sequences come from peripheral blood, collected on day 0 of MenACWY control vaccination. This CDR3 is CASSLQGAGNTIYF. The CDR3 DNA sequence: TGTGCCAGCAGTTTACAGGGAGCTGGAAACACCATATATTTT.